This TCR beta chain was captured in a study of blood T cell repertoires in COVID-19. On the study more broadly: The samples span acute and convalescent COVID-19 from the United States, Italy and Spain. PBMCs, B-cell-depleted T cells, or T cells provided the cDNA or gDNA that made up the material.

Per the original methods: From reference gene primer amplification, estimates of nucleated cell counts were derived. Here immunoSEQ multiplex PCR was the method, and the copy in TCRdb shows in-frame clones only, minus some. V, J and clone size were drawn from that table, and D and trimming were deduced from the DNA. Of some 120,000 clones in the sample, about 81% are singletons; the top ten hold about 18%. This clone was seen only once. A Seattle source enrolled patients during active infection and followed them longitudinally. Germline V lookup: CDR1 SGHDT, CDR2 YYEEEE. V shed 2 bases, J shed 6 bases, and the junction held 4 bases outside the gene matches. This CDR3 has 13 amino acids.

Specimen: peripheral blood. The J gene is TRBJ2-7, the V gene TRBV5-6; 8 bases agree with TRBD1. The clonotype comes from a man in his thirties or forties with COVID-19, enrolled during active disease. The CDR3 loop reads CASSFGQGFEQYF. The CDR3 DNA reads TGTGCCAGCAGCTTTGGACAGGGTTTCGAGCAGTACTTC. The whole variable domain, remainder taken from reference TRBV5-6 and TRBJ2-7, is DAGVTQSPTHLIKTRGQQVTLRCSPKSGHDTVSWYQQALGQGPQFIFQYYEEEERQRGNFPDRFSGHQFPNYSSELNVNALLLGDSALYLCASSFGQGFEQYFGPGTRLTVT.